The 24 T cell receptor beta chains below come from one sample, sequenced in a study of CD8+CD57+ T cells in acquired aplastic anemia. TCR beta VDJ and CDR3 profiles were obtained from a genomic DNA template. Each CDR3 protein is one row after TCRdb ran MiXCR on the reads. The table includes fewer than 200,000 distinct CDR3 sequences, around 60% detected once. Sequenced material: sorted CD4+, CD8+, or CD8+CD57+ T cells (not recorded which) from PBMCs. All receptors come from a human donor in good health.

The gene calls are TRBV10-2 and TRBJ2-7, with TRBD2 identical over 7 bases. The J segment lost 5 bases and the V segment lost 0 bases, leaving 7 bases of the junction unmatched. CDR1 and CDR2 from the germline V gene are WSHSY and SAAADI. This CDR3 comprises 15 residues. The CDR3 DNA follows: TGCGCCAGCAGTGAGTCGGGCGGGGAGGGACACGAGCAGTACTTC. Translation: CASSESGGEGHEQYF.

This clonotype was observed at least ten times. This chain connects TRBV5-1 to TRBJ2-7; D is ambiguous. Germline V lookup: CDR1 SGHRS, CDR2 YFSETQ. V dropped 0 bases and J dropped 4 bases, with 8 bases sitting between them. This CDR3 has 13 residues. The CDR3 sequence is CASSLAAEYEQYF. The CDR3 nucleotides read TGCGCCAGCAGCTTGGCCGCGGAGTACGAGCAGTACTTC.

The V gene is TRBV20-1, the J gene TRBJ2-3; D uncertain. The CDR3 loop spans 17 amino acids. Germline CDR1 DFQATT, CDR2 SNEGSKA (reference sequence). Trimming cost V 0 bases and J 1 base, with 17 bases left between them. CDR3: CSARDVSGLGGTDTQYF. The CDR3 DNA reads TGCAGTGCTAGAGATGTCTCCGGGTTGGGTGGCACAGATACGCAGTATTTT.

The CDR3 sequence: CASSQRTGGAKETQYF. The CDR3 DNA reads as TGTGCCAGCAGCCAGCGGACAGGGGGCGCAAAAGAGACCCAGTACTTC. J is TRBJ2-5 and V is TRBV7-2; the match to TRBD1 covers 11 bases. This CDR3 has 16 residues. Germline V gene sequence: CDR1 SGHTA, CDR2 FQGNSA. Trimming cost V 5 bases and J 3 bases; bases outside gene matches: 8. The full variable domain, rest sourced from reference TRBV7-2 and TRBJ2-5, is GAGVSQSPSNKVTEKGKDVELRCDPISGHTALYWYRQSLGQGLEFLIYFQGNSAPDKSGLPSDRFSAERTGGSVSTLTIQRTQQEDSAVYLCASSQRTGGAKETQYFGPGTRLLVL.

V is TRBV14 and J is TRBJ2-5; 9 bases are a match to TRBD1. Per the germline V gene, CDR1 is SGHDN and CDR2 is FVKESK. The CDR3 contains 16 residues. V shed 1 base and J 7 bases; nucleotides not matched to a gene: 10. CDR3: CASSQVGQGPETTQYF. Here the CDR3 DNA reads TGTGCCAGCAGCCAAGTGGGACAGGGTCCTGAAACGACCCAGTACTTC.

The DNA of the CDR3 is TGTGCCAGCAGCTTAGGGGAGGGGGACCAAGAGACCCAGTACTTC. It translates to CASSLGEGDQETQYF. The chain has TRBV7-9 and TRBJ2-5, with D possibly matching TRBD2 (7 bases). V was pared by 1 base and J by 0 bases, with 9 bases between. This CDR3 contains 15 residues. Germline CDR1 reads SEHNR; CDR2 reads FQNEAQ (reference sequence).

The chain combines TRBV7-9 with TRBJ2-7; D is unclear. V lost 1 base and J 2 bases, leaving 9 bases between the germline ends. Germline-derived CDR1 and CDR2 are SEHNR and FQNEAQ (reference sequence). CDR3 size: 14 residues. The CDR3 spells CASSLGIAPYEQYF. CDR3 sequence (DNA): TGTGCCAGCAGCTTAGGGATAGCCCCCTACGAGCAGTACTTC.

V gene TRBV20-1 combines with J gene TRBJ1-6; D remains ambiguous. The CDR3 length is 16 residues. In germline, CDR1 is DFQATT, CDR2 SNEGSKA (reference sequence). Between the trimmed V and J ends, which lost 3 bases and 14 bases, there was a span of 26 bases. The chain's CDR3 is CSARTPVPRDSITLHF. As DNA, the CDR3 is TGCAGTGCTAGGACCCCAGTCCCGAGGGATTCCATCACCCTCCACTTT.

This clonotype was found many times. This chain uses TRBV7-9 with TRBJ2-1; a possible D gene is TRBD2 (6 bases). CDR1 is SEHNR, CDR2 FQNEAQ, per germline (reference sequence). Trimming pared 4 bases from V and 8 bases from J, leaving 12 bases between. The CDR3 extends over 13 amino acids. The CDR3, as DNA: TGTGCCAGCAGCTATACGACTAGTGATGAGCAGTTCTTC. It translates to CASSYTTSDEQFF.

The CDR3 loop reads CASSSQQGDADTQYF. In nucleotides, the CDR3 is TGTGCCAGCAGTTCCCAACAGGGAGACGCAGATACGCAGTATTTT. The chain has TRBV12-3 or TRBV12-4 and TRBJ2-3; D is perhaps TRBD1 (6 bases). This CDR3 region has 15 residues. Trimming pared 4 bases from V and 4 bases from J, leaving 15 bases between.

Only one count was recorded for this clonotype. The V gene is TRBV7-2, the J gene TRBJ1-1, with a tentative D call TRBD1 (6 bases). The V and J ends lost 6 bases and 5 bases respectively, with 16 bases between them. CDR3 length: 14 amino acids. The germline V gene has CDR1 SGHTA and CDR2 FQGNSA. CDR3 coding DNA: TGTGCCAGCAGAGGGGGAGGTAGGGGTACTGAAGCTTTCTTT. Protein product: CASRGGGRGTEAFF.

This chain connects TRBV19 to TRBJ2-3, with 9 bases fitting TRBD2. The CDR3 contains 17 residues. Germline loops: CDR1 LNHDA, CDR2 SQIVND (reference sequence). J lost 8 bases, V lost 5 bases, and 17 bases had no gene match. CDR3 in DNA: TGTGCCAGTAGTCCCCGCGGCGGGAGCGGGGGGTCAGGTACGCAGTATTTT. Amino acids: CASSPRGGSGGSGTQYF.

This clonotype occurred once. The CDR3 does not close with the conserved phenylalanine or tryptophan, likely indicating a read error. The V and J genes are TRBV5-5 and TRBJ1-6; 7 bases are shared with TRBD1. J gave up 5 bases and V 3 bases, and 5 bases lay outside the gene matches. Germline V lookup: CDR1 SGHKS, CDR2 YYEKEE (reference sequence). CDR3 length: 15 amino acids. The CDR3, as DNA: TGTGCCAGCAGCTCTCCGGGACAGCATAATTCACCCCTCCACTCT. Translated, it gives CASSSPGQHNSPLHS.

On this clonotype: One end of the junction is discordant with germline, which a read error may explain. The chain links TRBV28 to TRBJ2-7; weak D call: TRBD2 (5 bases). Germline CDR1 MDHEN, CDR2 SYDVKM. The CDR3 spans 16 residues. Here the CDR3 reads CASTRKKSAAPYDQYF. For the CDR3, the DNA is TGTGCCAGCACCCGAAAAAAGTCAGCGGCTCCCTACGATCAGTACTTC.

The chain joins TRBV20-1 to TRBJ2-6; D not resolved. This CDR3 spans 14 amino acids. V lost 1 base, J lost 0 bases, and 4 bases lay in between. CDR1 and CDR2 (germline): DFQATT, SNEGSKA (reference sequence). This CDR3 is CSARGDSGANVLTF. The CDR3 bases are TGCAGTGCTAGAGGGGACTCTGGGGCCAACGTCCTGACTTTC.

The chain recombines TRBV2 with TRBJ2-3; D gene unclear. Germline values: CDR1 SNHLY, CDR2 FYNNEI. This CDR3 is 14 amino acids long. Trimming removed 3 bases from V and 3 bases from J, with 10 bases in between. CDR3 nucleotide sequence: TGTGCCAGCAGTGATTCCAGTAGGACAGATACGCAGTATTTT. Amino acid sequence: CASSDSSRTDTQYF. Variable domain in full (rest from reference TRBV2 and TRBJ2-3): EPEVTQTPSHQVTQMGQEVILRCVPISNHLYFYWYRQILGQKVEFLVSFYNNEISEKSEIFDDQFSVERPDGSNFTLKIRSTKLEDSAMYFCASSDSSRTDTQYFGPGTRLTVL.

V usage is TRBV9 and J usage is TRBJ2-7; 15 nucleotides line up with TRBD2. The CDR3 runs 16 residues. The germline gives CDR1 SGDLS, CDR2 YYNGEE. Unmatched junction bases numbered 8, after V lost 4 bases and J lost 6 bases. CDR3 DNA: TGTGCCAGCAGCCCTGGCGTGGGACTAGCGGGAGGCGAGCAGTACTTC. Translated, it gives CASSPGVGLAGGEQYF.

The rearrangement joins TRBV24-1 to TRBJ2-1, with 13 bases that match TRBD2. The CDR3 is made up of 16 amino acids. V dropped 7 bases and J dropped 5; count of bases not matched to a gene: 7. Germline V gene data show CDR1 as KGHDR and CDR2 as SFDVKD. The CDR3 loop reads CATSDSGTSGNNEQFF. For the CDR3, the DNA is TGTGCCACCAGCGACTCCGGGACTAGCGGGAACAATGAGCAGTTCTTC.

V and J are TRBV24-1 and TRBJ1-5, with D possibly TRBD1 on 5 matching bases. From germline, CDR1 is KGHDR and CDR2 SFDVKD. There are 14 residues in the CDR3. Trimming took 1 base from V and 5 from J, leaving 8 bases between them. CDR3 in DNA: TGTGCCACCAGTGATTTAGGGGTCGATCAGCCCCAGCATTTT. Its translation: CATSDLGVDQPQHF.

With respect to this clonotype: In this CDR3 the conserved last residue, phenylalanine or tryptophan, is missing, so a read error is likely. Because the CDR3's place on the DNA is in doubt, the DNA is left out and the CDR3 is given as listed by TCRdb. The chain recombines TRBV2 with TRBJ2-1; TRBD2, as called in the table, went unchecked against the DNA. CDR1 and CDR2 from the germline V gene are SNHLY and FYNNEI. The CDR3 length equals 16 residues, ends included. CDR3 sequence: CASANFGLAGPHPQPL.

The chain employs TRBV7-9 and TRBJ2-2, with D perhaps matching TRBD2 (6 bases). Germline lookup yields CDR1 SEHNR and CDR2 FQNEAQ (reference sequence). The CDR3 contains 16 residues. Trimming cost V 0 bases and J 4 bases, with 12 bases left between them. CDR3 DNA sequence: TGTGCCAGCAGCTTAGCCGAGGGACTGATCACCGGGGAGCTGTTTTTT. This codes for CASSLAEGLITGELFF.

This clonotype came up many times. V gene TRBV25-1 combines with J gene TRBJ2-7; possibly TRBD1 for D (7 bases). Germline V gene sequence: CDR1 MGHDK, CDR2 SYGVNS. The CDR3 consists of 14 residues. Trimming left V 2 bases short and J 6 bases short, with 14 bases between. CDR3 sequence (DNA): TGTGCCAGCAGTGAACCAGGGGGGTTCTCCGAGCAGTACTTC. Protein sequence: CASSEPGGFSEQYF.

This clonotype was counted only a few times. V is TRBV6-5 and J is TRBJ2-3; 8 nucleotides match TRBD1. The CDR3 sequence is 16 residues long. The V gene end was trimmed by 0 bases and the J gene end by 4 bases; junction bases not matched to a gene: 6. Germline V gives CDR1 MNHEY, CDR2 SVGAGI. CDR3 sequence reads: CASSYSAGQGADTQYF. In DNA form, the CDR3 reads TGTGCCAGCAGTTACTCCGCCGGACAGGGTGCAGATACGCAGTATTTT.

CDR3 sequence: CASSLFSGVEGYTF. CDR3 nucleotides: TGTGCCAGCAGTTTATTCTCGGGGGTCGAGGGCTACACCTTC. V gene TRBV28 combines with J gene TRBJ1-2; tentative D call: TRBD1 (5 bases). The CDR3 has 14 amino acids. The germline CDR1 and CDR2 sequences are MDHEN and SYDVKM. V was trimmed by 1 base and J by 8 bases, leaving 14 bases between them.